The 10 T cell receptor beta chains below all came from one sample that was sequenced in a study of spatial heterogeneity in lung cancer. TCRdb called the 5' RACE reads again in MiXCR, with one record for every CDR3 protein. The repertoire includes just over 550 distinct CDR3 sequences, about a third of them detected once, and about a sixth sits in the top ten. Time point defined: sample taken at primary tumor resection. The sample consisted of normal lung tissue next to the tumor, taken at surgery. The receptors were sampled from a male donor with early-stage non-small cell lung cancer.

As concerns this clonotype: This beta chain slipped into a library made for alpha chains as a stray read, so its size is not meaningful. The gene calls are TRBV7-3 and TRBJ2-5; 7 bases are shared with TRBD1. The V gene end was trimmed by 5 bases and the J gene end by 2 bases; junction bases not matched to a gene: 5. The germline CDR1 and CDR2 sequences are SGHTA and FQGTGA. CDR3 length equals 14 residues. CDR3 nucleotides: TGTGCCAGCAGCCCGACAGGGCTTCAAGAGACCCAGTACTTC. Its translation is CASSPTGLQETQYF.

This clonotype was seen more than once but under ten times. This beta chain is off target for a library built for alpha chains, so its abundance means little. J is TRBJ1-4 and V is TRBV27, with D possibly being TRBD1 (5 bases). The CDR3 loop spans 14 amino acids. Germline V gene lookup returns CDR1 MNHEY and CDR2 SMNVEV (reference sequence). The ends were cut back, 6 bases at V and 4 bases at J, with 12 bases in the middle. CDR3 nucleotides: TGTGCCAGCAGGCCAGGACACATTAATGAAAAACTGTTTTTT. Translating it yields CASRPGHINEKLFF.

This clonotype was counted once. This beta chain is a stray sequence in a library constructed for alpha chains; its clone size is not meaningful. V gene TRBV28 combines with J gene TRBJ2-2; no definite D call. The ends were cut back, 5 bases at V and 1 base at J, with 11 bases in the middle. The CDR3 is 15 amino acids. The germline V gene has CDR1 MDHEN and CDR2 SYDVKM. The CDR3 region is CASSPLDRNTGELFF. The CDR3 bases are TGTGCCAGCAGTCCCCTCGACCGGAACACCGGGGAGCTGTTTTTT.

This clonotype is labeled hyperexpanded. This beta chain came through as a stray read in a library set up for alpha chains, and its size says little. The chain is built from TRBV28 and TRBJ2-7; D remains ambiguous. The CDR3 runs to 16 residues. V was trimmed by 3 bases and J by 1 base, leaving 16 bases between them. Germline CDR1 reads MDHEN; CDR2 reads SYDVKM. The CDR3 nucleotides read TGTGCCAGCAGTTTCCAGGATGAGGCACCGTCCTACGAGCAGTACTTC. Protein product: CASSFQDEAPSYEQYF. Supplemented by reference TRBV28 and TRBJ2-7, the full variable domain reads DVKVTQSSRYLVKRTGEKVFLECVQDMDHENMFWYRQDPGLGLRLIYFSYDVKMKEKGDIPEGYSVSREKKERFSLILESASTNQTSMYLCASSFQDEAPSYEQYFGPGTRLTVT.

Remarks on this clonotype: Because this beta chain is a stray read in a library intended to capture alpha chains, its abundance should not be given much weight. V and J are TRBV21-1 and TRBJ2-3. TRBV21-1 is an annotated pseudogene. The length of the CDR3 is 14 residues. The CDR3 sequence: CASSKGASTDTQYF. The CDR3 DNA follows: TGTGCCAGCAGCAAAGGGGCTAGCACAGATACGCAGTATTTT.

About this clonotype: As an off-target read in a library built for alpha chains, this beta chain has a frequency of little significance. The CDR3 sequence: CASSSGHPDGEAFF. The CDR3 DNA reads as TGTGCCAGCAGCTCGGGACACCCGGATGGTGAAGCTTTCTTT. This sequence joins TRBV7-6 and TRBJ1-1; weak D call: TRBD1 (6 bases). The V and J ends lost 4 bases and 7 bases respectively, with 16 bases between them. The CDR3 sequence is 14 residues long. Germline V CDR1 and CDR2: SGHVS, FNYEAQ. Using reference TRBV7-6 and TRBJ1-1 for the parts outside the CDR3, the full variable domain is GAGVSQSPRYKVTKRGQDVALRCDPISGHVSLYWYRQALGQGPEFLTYFNYEAQQDKSGLPNDRFSAERPEGSISTLTIQRTEQRDSAMYRCASSSGHPDGEAFFGQGTRLTVV.

Concerning this clonotype itself: For a library built for alpha chains, this beta chain is a stray read; little rests on its size. The rearrangement joins TRBV20-1 to TRBJ2-7, with 13 bases matching TRBD2. Trimming removed 1 base from V and 3 bases from J; junction bases left unmatched: 3. Germline V gives CDR1 DFQATT, CDR2 SNEGSKA (reference sequence). The length of the CDR3 is 15 residues. CDR3 region: CSARAGTSGNYEQYF. In nucleotides, the CDR3 is TGCAGTGCTAGAGCCGGGACTAGCGGGAACTACGAGCAGTACTTC.

Details on this clonotype: This beta chain is an off-target read within a library intended for alpha chains, so its frequency means little. The rearrangement links TRBV19 to TRBJ2-1; D unresolved. The germline V and J ends were trimmed by 7 bases and 3 bases, with 4 bases remaining between them. The CDR3 spans 11 residues. Germline assignment: CDR1 LNHDA and CDR2 SQIVND (reference sequence). CDR3 sequence (DNA): TGTGCCAGTAACTACTACAATGAGCAGTTCTTC. Translating gives CASNYYNEQFF.

This clonotype was observed a handful of times. This beta chain is an unintended read in a library built for alpha chains; its size means little. This chain connects TRBV29-1 to TRBJ2-1; 10 bases align to TRBD2. The CDR3 runs 17 residues. V was clipped by 3 bases and J by 0 bases; unmatched bases: 8. Germline CDR1 reads SQVTM; CDR2 reads ANQGSEA. In nucleotides, the CDR3 is TGCAGCGTTGAGGGGCTAGCGGGAGTAGGCTCCTACAATGAGCAGTTCTTC. Protein: CSVEGLAGVGSYNEQFF.

This clonotype was picked up a small number of times. Found in a library prepared for alpha chains, this beta chain is an off-target read, and its abundance has little meaning. The chain is built from TRBV11-2 and TRBJ2-1; perhaps TRBD2 as D (5 bases). This CDR3 contains 15 residues. Germline CDR1 is SGHAT and CDR2 is FQNNGV. Trimming removed 5 bases from V and 4 bases from J, with 15 bases in between. CDR3 loop: CASSLSGFVYNEQFF. CDR3 nucleotide sequence: TGTGCCAGCAGCCTCTCGGGATTTGTATACAATGAGCAGTTCTTC.